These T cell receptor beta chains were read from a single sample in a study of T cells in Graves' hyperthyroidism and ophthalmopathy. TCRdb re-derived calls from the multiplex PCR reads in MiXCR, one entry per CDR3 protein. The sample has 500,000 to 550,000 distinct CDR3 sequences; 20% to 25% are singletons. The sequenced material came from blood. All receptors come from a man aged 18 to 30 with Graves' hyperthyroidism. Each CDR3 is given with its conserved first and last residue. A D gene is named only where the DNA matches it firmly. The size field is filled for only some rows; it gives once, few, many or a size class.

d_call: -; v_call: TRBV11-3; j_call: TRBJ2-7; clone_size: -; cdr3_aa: CASSLEHGAGYEQYF; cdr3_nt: TGTGCCAGCAGCTTAGAACATGGGGCGGGTTACGAGCAGTACTTC
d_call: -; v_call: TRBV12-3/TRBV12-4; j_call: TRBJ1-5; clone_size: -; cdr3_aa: CASSTHEGVSNQPQHF; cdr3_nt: TGTGCCAGCAGCACCCACGAAGGGGTGAGCAATCAGCCCCAGCATTTT
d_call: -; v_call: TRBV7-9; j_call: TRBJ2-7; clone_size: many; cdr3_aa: CASSLAVFNEQYF; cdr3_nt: TGTGCCAGCAGCTTAGCGGTATTTAACGAGCAGTACTTC
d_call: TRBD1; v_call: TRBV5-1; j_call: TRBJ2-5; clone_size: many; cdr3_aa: CASSPATGAEWAETQYF; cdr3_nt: TGCGCCAGCAGCCCGGCTACAGGGGCGGAGTGGGCCGAGACCCAGTACTTC
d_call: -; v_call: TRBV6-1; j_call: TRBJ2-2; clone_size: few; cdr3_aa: CASRAGGGAELFF; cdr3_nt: TGTGCCAGCAGGGCCGGCGGGGGCGCGGAGCTGTTTTTT
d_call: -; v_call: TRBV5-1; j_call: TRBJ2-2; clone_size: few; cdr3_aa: CASSLVGGTRSRELFF; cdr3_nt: TGCGCCAGCAGCTTGGTAGGAGGGACCAGGTCGAGGGAGCTGTTTTTT
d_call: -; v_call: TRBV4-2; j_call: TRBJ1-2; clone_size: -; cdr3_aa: CASSQRQSVDVGYTF; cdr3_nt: TGTGCCAGCAGCCAGCGGCAGTCCGTAGATGTTGGCTACACCTTC
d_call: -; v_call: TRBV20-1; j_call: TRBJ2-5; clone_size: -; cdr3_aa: CSARGLYF; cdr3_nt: TGCAGTGCTAGAGGCTTGTACTTC
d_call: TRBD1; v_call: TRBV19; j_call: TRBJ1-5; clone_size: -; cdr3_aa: CASSMGTDNQPQHF; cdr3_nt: TGTGCCAGTAGTATGGGGACAGACAATCAGCCCCAGCATTTT
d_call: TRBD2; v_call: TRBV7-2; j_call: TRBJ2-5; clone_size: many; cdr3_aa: CASSPGGARETQYF; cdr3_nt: TGTGCCAGCAGCCCCGGGGGGGCCCGAGAGACCCAGTACTTC
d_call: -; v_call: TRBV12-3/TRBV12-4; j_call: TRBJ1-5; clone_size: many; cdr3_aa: CASALLGGNQPQHF; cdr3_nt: TGTGCCAGCGCCTTGTTGGGGGGCAATCAGCCCCAGCATTTT
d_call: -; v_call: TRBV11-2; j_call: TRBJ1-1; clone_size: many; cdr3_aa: CASIVWNTEAFF; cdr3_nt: TGTGCCAGCATAGTTTGGAACACTGAAGCTTTCTTT
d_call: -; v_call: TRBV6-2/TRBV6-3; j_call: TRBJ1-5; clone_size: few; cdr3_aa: CACTTAAYRYQPQHF; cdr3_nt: TGTGCCTGCACCACGGCGGCCTACAGATATCAGCCCCAGCATTTT
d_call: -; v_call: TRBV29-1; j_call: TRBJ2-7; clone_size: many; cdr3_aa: CSVISSSYEQYF; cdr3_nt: TGCAGCGTGATTTCCAGCTCCTACGAGCAGTACTTC
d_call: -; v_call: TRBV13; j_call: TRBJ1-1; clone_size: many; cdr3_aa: CASSLGPTSPTEAFF; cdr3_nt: TGTGCCAGCAGCTTAGGCCCCACTAGCCCCACTGAAGCTTTCTTT
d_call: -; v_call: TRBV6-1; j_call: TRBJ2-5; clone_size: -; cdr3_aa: CASSDLLVGPQETQYF; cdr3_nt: TGTGCCAGCAGTGATTTGCTAGTCGGACCGCAAGAGACCCAGTACTTC
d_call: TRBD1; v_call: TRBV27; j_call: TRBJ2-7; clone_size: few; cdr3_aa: CASSLSAGTGLNHEQYF; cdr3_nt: TGTGCCAGCAGTTTATCAGCCGGGACAGGGTTAAATCACGAGCAGTACTTC
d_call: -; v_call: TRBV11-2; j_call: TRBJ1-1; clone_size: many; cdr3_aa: CASIPGRRNTEAFF; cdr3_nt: TGTGCCAGCATCCCGGGACGAAGGAACACTGAAGCTTTCTTT
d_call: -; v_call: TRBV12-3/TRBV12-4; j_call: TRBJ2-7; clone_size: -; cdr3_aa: CASSLVTGGAYEQYF; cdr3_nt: TGTGCCAGCAGTTTAGTAACAGGGGGGGCGTACGAGCAGTACTTC
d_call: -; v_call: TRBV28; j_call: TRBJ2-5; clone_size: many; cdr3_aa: CASSFGRGPQVETQYF; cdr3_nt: TGTGCCAGCAGTTTTGGGAGGGGGCCCCAAGTAGAGACCCAGTACTTC
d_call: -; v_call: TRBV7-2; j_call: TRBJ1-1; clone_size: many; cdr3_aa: CASSLALGSTEAFF; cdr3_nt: TGTGCCAGCAGCTTAGCGCTAGGGAGCACTGAAGCTTTCTTT
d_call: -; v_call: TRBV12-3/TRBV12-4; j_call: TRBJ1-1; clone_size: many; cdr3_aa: CASSLVGVKTEAFF; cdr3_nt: TGTGCCAGCAGTTTGGTTGGGGTCAAAACGGAAGCTTTCTTT
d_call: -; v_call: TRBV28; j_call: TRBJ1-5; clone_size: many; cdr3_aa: CASSITGFNQPQHF; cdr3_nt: TGTGCCAGCAGTATTACAGGCTTCAATCAGCCCCAGCATTTT
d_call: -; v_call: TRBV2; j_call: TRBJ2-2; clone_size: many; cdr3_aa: CAGNPTGDTGELFF; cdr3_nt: TGTGCCGGCAACCCGACAGGTGACACCGGGGAGCTGTTTTTT
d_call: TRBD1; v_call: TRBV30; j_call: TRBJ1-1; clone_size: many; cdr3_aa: CAWSVVTGRAFF; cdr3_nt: TGTGCCTGGAGTGTAGTGACAGGGAGAGCTTTCTTT
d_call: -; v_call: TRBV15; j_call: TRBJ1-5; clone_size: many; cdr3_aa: CATSTASSNQPQHF; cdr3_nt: TGTGCCACCAGCACAGCCAGTAGCAATCAGCCCCAGCATTTT
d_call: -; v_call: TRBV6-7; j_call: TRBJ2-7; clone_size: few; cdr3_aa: CASSSDSSPYEQYF; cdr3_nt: TGTGCCAGCAGTTCGGACAGTTCTCCCTACGAGCAGTACTTC
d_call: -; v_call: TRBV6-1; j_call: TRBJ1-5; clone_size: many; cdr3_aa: CASRLLGGDQPQHF; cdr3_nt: TGTGCCAGCAGGCTGCTCGGGGGTGATCAGCCCCAGCATTTT
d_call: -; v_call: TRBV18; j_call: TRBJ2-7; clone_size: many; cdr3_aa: CASAGAGSSYEQYF; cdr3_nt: TGTGCCAGCGCCGGGGCGGGGAGCTCCTACGAGCAGTACTTC
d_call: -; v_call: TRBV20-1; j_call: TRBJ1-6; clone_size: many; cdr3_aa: CSARPGTGGNSPLHF; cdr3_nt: TGCAGTGCTAGACCCGGGACGGGAGGGAATTCACCCCTCCACTTT
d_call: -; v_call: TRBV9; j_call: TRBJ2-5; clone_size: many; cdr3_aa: CASSPHNSWRKTQYF; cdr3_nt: TGTGCCAGCAGCCCTCACAACTCATGGCGAAAGACCCAGTACTTC
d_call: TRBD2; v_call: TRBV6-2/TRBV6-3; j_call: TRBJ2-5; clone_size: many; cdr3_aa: CASSFETSGGEETQYF; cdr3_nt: TGTGCCAGCAGCTTCGAGACTAGCGGGGGGGAGGAGACCCAGTACTTC
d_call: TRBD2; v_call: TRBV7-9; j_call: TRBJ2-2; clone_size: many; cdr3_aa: CASSPSGVGTGELFF; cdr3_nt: TGTGCCAGCAGCCCCAGCGGGGTGGGCACCGGGGAGCTGTTTTTT
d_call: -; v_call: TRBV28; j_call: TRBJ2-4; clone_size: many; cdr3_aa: CASTTLKGIQYF; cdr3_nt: TGTGCCAGCACCACTTTAAAGGGCATTCAGTACTTC
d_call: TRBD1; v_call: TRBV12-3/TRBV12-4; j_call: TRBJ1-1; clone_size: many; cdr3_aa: CASNNRGLNTEAFF; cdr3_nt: TGTGCCAGCAATAACAGGGGGTTGAACACTGAAGCTTTCTTT